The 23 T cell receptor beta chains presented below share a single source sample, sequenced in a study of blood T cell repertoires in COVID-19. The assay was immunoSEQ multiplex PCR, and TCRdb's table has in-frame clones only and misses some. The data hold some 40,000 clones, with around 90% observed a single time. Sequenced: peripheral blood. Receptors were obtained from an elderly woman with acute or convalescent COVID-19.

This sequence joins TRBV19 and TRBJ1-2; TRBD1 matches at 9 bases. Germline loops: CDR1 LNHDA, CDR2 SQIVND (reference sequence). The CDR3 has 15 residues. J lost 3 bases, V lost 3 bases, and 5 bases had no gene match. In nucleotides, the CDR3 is TGTGCCAGTAGTATGGTACGGACAGGGGACTATGGCTACACCTTC. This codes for CASSMVRTGDYGYTF.

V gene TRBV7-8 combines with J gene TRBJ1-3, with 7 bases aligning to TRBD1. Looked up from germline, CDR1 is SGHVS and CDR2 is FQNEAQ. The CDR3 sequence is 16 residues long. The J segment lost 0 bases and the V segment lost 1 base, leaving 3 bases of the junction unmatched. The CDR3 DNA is TGTGCCAGCAGCTTAGTGGGGACAGCCTCTGGAAACACCATATATTTT. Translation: CASSLVGTASGNTIYF. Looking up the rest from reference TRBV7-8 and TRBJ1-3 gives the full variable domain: GAGVSQSPRYKVAKRGQDVALRCDPISGHVSLFWYQQALGQGPEFLTYFQNEAQLDKSGLPSDRFFAERPEGSVSTLKIQRTQQEDSAVYLCASSLVGTASGNTIYFGEGSWLTVV.

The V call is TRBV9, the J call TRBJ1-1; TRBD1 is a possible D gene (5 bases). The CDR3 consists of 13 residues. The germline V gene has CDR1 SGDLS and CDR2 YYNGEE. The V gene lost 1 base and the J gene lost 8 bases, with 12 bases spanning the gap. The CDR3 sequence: CASSVRSGLEAFF. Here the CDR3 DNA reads TGTGCCAGCAGCGTACGGTCAGGGCTAGAAGCTTTCTTT.

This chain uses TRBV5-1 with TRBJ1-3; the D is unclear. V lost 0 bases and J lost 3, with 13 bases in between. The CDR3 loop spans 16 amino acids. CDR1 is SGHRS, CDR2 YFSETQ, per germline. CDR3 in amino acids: CASSLAGSGYGNTIYF. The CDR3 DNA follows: TGCGCCAGCAGCTTGGCTGGTTCCGGGTATGGAAACACCATATATTTT. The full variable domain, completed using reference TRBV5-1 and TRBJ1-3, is KAGVTQTPRYLIKTRGQQVTLSCSPISGHRSVSWYQQTPGQGLQFLFEYFSETQRNKGNFPGRFSGRQFSNSRSEMNVSTLELGDSALYLCASSLAGSGYGNTIYFGEGSWLTVV.

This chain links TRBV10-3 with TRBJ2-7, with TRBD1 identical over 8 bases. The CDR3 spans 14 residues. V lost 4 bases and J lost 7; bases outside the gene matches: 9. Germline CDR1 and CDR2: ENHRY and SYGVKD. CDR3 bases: TGTGCCATCAGTGTCCAGGGGGCGTTGGGGGAGCAGTACTTC. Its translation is CAISVQGALGEQYF.

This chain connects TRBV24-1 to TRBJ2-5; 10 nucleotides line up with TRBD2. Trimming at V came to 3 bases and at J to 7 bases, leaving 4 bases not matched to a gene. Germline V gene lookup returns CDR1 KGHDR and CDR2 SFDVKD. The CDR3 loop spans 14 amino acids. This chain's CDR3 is CATSDPSGGGTQYF. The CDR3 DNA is TGTGCCACCAGTGATCCCAGCGGGGGGGGGACCCAGTACTTC.

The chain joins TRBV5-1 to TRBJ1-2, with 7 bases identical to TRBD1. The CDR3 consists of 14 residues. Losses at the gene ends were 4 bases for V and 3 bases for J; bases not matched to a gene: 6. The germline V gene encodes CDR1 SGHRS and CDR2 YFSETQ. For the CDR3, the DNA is TGCGCCAGCAGCCCGGGACAGAGCTACTATGGCTACACCTTC. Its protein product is CASSPGQSYYGYTF.

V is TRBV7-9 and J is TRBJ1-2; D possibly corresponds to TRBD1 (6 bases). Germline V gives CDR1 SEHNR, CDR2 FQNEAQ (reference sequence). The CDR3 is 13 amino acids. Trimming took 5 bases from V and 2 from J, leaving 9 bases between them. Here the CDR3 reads CASSVTGNYGYTF. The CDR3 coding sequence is TGTGCCAGCAGCGTAACAGGGAACTATGGCTACACCTTC.

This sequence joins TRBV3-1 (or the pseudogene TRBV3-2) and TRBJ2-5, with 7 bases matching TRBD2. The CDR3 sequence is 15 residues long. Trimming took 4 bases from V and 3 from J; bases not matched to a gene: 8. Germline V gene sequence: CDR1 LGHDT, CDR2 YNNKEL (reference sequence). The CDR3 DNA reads TGTGCCAGCAGCCGTGGGGTGGGAGGGGAAGAGACCCAGTACTTC. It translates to CASSRGVGGEETQYF.

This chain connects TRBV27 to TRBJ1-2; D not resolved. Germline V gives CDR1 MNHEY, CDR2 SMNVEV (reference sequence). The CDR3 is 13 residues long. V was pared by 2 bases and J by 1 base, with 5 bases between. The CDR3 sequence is CASSLAGNYGYTF. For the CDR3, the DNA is TGTGCCAGCAGTTTAGCAGGTAACTATGGCTACACCTTC.

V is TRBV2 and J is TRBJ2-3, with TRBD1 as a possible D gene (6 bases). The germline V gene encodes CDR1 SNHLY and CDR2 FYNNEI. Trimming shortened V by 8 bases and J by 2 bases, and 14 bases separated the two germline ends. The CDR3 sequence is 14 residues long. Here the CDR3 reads CASLNRDNTDTQYF. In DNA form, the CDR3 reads TGTGCCAGCTTGAACCGGGACAACACAGATACGCAGTATTTT.

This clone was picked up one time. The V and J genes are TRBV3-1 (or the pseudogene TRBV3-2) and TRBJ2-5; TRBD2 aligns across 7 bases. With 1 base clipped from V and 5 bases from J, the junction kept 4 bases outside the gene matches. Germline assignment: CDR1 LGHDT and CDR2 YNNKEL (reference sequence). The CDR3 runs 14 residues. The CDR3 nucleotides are TGTGCCAGCAGCCAAGGGGGGGGTGGGGAGACCCAGTACTTC. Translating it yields CASSQGGGGETQYF.

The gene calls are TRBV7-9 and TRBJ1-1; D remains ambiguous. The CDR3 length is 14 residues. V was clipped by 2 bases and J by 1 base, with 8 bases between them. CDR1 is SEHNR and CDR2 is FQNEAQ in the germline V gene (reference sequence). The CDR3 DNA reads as TGTGCCAGCAGCTTAAGACGACAGAACACTGAAGCTTTCTTT. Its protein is CASSLRRQNTEAFF.

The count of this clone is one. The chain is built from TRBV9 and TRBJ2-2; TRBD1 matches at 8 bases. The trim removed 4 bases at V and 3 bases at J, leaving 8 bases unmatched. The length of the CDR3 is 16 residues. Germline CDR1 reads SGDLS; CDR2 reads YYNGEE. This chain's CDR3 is CASSPGQGGYTGELFF. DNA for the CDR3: TGTGCCAGCAGCCCTGGACAGGGTGGGTACACCGGGGAGCTGTTTTTT.

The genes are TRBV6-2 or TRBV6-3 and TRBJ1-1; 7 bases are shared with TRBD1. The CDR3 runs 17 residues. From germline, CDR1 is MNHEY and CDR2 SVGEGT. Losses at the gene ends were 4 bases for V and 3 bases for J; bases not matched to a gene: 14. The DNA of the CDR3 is TGTGCCAGCAGTTTAGGGGGCTCGCGCAGGCCTCACACTGAAGCTTTCTTT. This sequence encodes CASSLGGSRRPHTEAFF.

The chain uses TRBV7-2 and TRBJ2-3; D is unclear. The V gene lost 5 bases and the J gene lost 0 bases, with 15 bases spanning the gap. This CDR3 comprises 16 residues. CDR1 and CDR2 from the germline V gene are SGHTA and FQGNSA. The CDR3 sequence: CASSPIGGASTDTQYF. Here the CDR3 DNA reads TGTGCCAGCAGCCCCATTGGCGGTGCTAGCACAGATACGCAGTATTTT.

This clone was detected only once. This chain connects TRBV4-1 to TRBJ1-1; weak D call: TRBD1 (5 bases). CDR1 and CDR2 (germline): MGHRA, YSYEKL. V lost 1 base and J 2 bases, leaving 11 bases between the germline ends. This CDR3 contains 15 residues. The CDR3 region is CASSQVRTINTEAFF. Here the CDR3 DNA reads TGCGCCAGCAGCCAAGTGCGGACAATTAACACTGAAGCTTTCTTT.

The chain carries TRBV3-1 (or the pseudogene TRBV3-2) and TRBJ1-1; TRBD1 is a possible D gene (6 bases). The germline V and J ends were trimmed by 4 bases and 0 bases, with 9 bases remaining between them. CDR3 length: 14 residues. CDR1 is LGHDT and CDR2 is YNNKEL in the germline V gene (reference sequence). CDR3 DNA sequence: TGTGCCAGCAGCCTACGGACAGTGAACACTGAAGCTTTCTTT. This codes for CASSLRTVNTEAFF.

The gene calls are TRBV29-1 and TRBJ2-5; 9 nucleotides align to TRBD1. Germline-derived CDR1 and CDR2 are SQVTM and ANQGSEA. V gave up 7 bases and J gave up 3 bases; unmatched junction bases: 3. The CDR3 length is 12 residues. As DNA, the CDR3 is TGCAGCGCCCGACAGGGGGAAGAGACCCAGTACTTC. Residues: CSARQGEETQYF.

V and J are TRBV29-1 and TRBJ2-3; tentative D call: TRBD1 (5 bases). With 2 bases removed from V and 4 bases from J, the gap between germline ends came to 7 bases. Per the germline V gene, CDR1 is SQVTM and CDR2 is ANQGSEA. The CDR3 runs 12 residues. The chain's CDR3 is CSVERGPDTQYF. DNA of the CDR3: TGCAGCGTTGAAAGGGGTCCAGATACGCAGTATTTT.

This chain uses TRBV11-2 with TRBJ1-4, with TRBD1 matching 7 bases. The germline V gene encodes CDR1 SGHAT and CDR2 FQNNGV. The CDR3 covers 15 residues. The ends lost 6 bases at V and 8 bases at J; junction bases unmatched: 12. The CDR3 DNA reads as TGTGCCAGCAGAATTTCCCGACAGGGAAAAGAAAAACTGTTTTTT. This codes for CASRISRQGKEKLFF.

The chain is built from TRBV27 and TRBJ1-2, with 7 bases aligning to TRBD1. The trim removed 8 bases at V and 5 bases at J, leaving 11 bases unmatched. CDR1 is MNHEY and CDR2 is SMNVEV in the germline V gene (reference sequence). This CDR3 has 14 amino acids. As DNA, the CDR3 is TGTGCCAGCGCGACCTCACAGGGGCGGTATGGCTACACCTTC. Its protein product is CASATSQGRYGYTF.

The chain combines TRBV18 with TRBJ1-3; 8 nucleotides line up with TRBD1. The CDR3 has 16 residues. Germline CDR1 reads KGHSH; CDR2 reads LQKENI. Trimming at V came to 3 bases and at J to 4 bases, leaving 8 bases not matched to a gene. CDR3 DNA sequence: TGTGCCAGCTCACCGACCGGGACAGGAGGAGGAAACACCATATATTTT. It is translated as CASSPTGTGGGNTIYF.